The T cell receptor (beta chain) under discussion was sequenced for a study of cytomegalovirus exposure and HLA in healthy donors. General observations from the study: From TCR beta sequences, most subjects' HLA-A and HLA-B alleles were reportedly predicted accurately.

CDR1 is MDHEN, CDR2 SYDVKM, per germline. Unmatched junction bases numbered 13, after V lost 10 bases and J lost 7 bases. This CDR3 has 14 residues. Turning to this clone: As yet, its antigen is unknown.

Researchers ran the PCR with 60 Vbeta and 13 Jbeta primers. Source study methods: As a later analysis found, there were approximately 80 million unique TCR beta chains, of which 8.5 million to 13 million were shared. Generated by immunoSEQ multiplex PCR, the TCRdb table keeps only in-frame clones and is missing some. V and J calls and clone size are copied from that table; D and trimming were computed from the DNA. The sample contains 200,000 or so clones, 75% to 85% of which appear only once. Donors sampled were nominally healthy, though unrecorded immune exposures were likely. The genes are TRBV28 and TRBJ2-1; 7 positions match TRBD1. The source of this sequence is a male donor in good health and CMV-seropositive. Sequenced sample: PBMCs. Here the CDR3 reads CANQPAGGANEQFF. Here the CDR3 DNA reads TGTGCCAACCAACCAGCAGGGGGAGCGAATGAGCAGTTCTTC.